The 26 T cell receptor beta chains below all came from one sample that was sequenced in a study of T cell responses to AZD1222 COVID-19 vaccine. Profiling relied on immunoSEQ multiplex PCR, and the TCRdb table lists in-frame clones only, not all of them. The sample yields 130,000 or so clones, approximately 90% seen once. Specimen: peripheral blood, collected on day 0 of AZD1222 vaccination. Receptors originate from an adult in good health.

The rearrangement links TRBV6-5 to TRBJ1-2; 11 nucleotides line up with TRBD1. CDR1 MNHEY and CDR2 SVGAGI come from the germline V gene. This CDR3 is built from 14 residues. The junction had 4 bases not matched to a gene; V was cut back by 6 bases and J by 4 bases. The CDR3 DNA reads TGTGCCAGCAGACGGGGACAGGGGGGCTATGGCTACACCTTC. Its translation: CASRRGQGGYGYTF.

The V and J genes are TRBV5-1 and TRBJ1-5; 11 nucleotides match TRBD1. The CDR3 extends over 15 amino acids. From germline, CDR1 is SGHRS and CDR2 YFSETQ. V shed 3 bases and J 5 bases; nucleotides not matched to a gene: 4. CDR3 coding DNA: TGCGCCAGCAGCTCCCGGGACAGGGGGTATCAGCCCCAGCATTTT. It is translated as CASSSRDRGYQPQHF.

This chain joins TRBV30 and TRBJ1-2, with a tentative D call TRBD1 (5 bases). The germline V and J ends were trimmed by 1 base and 5 bases, with 11 bases remaining between them. Germline CDR1 is GTSNPN and CDR2 is SVGIG (reference sequence). The CDR3 is 13 residues long. The chain's CDR3 is CAWSEGNSYGYTF. DNA of the CDR3: TGTGCCTGGAGTGAGGGGAATTCTTATGGCTACACCTTC.

V and J are TRBV29-1 and TRBJ1-1, with D possibly TRBD1 on 5 matching bases. The CDR3 sequence is 10 residues long. The germline V gene encodes CDR1 SQVTM and CDR2 ANQGSEA. For the CDR3, the DNA is TGCGGGGGGAGGAACACTGAAGCTTTCTTT. Amino acids: CGGRNTEAFF.

The sample holds a few counts of this clone. The chain joins TRBV6-5 to TRBJ1-5; 7 nucleotides agree with TRBD1. Germline V gene lookup returns CDR1 MNHEY and CDR2 SVGAGI. V was clipped by 0 bases and J by 4 bases; unmatched bases: 3. The CDR3 spans 15 residues. The CDR3 loop is CASSYSKQGNQPQHF. The CDR3 nucleotides read TGTGCCAGCAGTTACTCGAAACAGGGGAATCAGCCCCAGCATTTT.

This chain connects TRBV12-5 to TRBJ1-2; a possible D gene is TRBD1 (5 bases). V was pared by 9 bases and J by 1 base, with 18 bases between. Germline V gives CDR1 LGHNT, CDR2 FRNRAP. The CDR3 runs 15 residues. The CDR3 nucleotides are TGTGCTAGCCCCGTGGGGCAGGGAAGTAACTATGGCTACACCTTC. Its translation: CASPVGQGSNYGYTF.

The chain uses TRBV3-1 (or the pseudogene TRBV3-2) and TRBJ1-2; D is undetermined. This CDR3 spans 14 amino acids. The V end lost 1 base, the J end lost 4 bases, and 10 bases lay between the germline ends. Germline lookup yields CDR1 LGHDT and CDR2 YNNKEL (reference sequence). CDR3 sequence: CASSQGTGTYGYTF. The CDR3 DNA reads as TGTGCCAGCAGCCAAGGAACGGGTACCTATGGCTACACCTTC.

This chain joins TRBV5-6 and TRBJ2-7; TRBD1 matches at 7 bases. The germline V gene encodes CDR1 SGHDT and CDR2 YYEEEE. The CDR3 extends over 14 amino acids. The V gene end was trimmed by 0 bases and the J gene end by 1 base; junction bases not matched to a gene: 1. The CDR3 here is CASSLGGQSYEQYV. The CDR3, as DNA: TGTGCCAGCAGCTTGGGGGGACAGTCCTACGAGCAGTACGTC.

This rearrangement joins TRBV7-9 to TRBJ1-2, with D possibly being TRBD1 (5 bases). The V end lost 5 bases, the J end lost 0 bases, and 13 bases lay between the germline ends. In germline, CDR1 is SEHNR, CDR2 FQNEAQ (reference sequence). The CDR3 has 15 amino acids. Written as DNA, the CDR3 is TGTGCCAGCAGCATAGGGGAACAATCTAACTATGGCTACACCTTC. It codes for CASSIGEQSNYGYTF.

The chain recombines TRBV3-1 (or the pseudogene TRBV3-2) with TRBJ1-2; D not certain. Germline assignment: CDR1 LGHDT and CDR2 YNNKEL (reference sequence). CDR3 length: 14 amino acids. V was clipped by 1 base and J by 0 bases, with 6 bases between them. The CDR3 is CASSQGSSNYGYTF. CDR3 sequence (DNA): TGTGCCAGCAGCCAAGGGAGTTCTAACTATGGCTACACCTTC.

The genes are TRBV18 and TRBJ2-7; perhaps TRBD1 as D (5 bases). Germline-derived CDR1 and CDR2 are KGHSH and LQKENI. CDR3 size: 16 residues. V lost 3 bases and J 2 bases, leaving 17 bases between the germline ends. CDR3 sequence (DNA): TGTGCCAGCTCACCGCAAAGTGGGGCTCGAACCTACGAGCAGTACTTC. It is translated as CASSPQSGARTYEQYF.

V is TRBV7-2 and J is TRBJ2-7; maybe TRBD2 (6 bases). The CDR3 runs to 15 residues. V dropped 2 bases and J dropped 2 bases, with 13 bases sitting between them. Germline values: CDR1 SGHTA, CDR2 FQGNSA. This CDR3 is CASSLYRRGTYEQYF. The CDR3 DNA reads TGTGCCAGCAGCTTATATCGGCGGGGAACCTACGAGCAGTACTTC.

The V call is TRBV7-9, the J call TRBJ2-2; 7 bases are a match to TRBD2. CDR3 size: 17 residues. V lost 3 bases, J lost 6 bases, and 13 bases stayed unmatched. Germline lookup yields CDR1 SEHNR and CDR2 FQNEAQ (reference sequence). The CDR3 loop is CASSLVSLADSSGELFF. In nucleotides, the CDR3 is TGTGCCAGCAGCTTGGTCTCTCTAGCGGATTCCTCCGGGGAGCTGTTTTTT.

The chain is built from TRBV7-3 and TRBJ2-3; the D call may be TRBD1 or TRBD2 (6 bases each). Trimming removed 3 bases at V and 6 bases at J, with 10 bases between. The V gene's germline CDR1 is SGHTA and CDR2 FQGTGA. This CDR3 has 13 amino acids. The CDR3 DNA follows: TGTGCCAGCAGCTTGGGGGGCCGGGATACGCAGTATTTT. It is translated as CASSLGGRDTQYF.

The rearrangement uses TRBV3-1 (or the pseudogene TRBV3-2) and TRBJ1-1; possible D gene TRBD1, 6 bases. This CDR3 region has 18 residues. Germline values: CDR1 LGHDT, CDR2 YNNKEL (reference sequence). The ends were cut back, 4 bases at V and 0 bases at J, with 21 bases in the middle. The DNA of the CDR3 is TGTGCCAGCAGCCCCCAAGTGGCGGGTTGGGGGCTGAACACTGAAGCTTTCTTT. Residues: CASSPQVAGWGLNTEAFF.

V usage is TRBV7-2 and J usage is TRBJ1-5; weak D call: TRBD1 (5 bases). The ends were cut back, 5 bases at V and 4 bases at J, with 12 bases in the middle. The germline CDR1 and CDR2 sequences are SGHTA and FQGNSA. There are 14 residues in the CDR3. CDR3 DNA sequence: TGTGCCAGCAGCCCCGGGGGGGGGAATCAGCCCCAGCATTTT. Translating gives CASSPGGGNQPQHF.

The chain employs TRBV9 and TRBJ2-2, with D possibly matching TRBD1 (5 bases). V dropped 0 bases and J dropped 6 bases, with 9 bases sitting between them. CDR3 length: 14 amino acids. CDR1 and CDR2 (germline): SGDLS, YYNGEE. CDR3 DNA: TGTGCCAGCAGCGTAGGCAGGGCGGCCGGGGAGCTGTTTTTT. Its translation is CASSVGRAAGELFF.

The chain joins TRBV5-1 to TRBJ2-1, with 14 bases that match TRBD2. Germline CDR1 is SGHRS and CDR2 is YFSETQ. The CDR3 contains 19 residues. The ends lost 4 bases at V and 6 bases at J; junction bases unmatched: 15. The CDR3 sequence is CASSRQGLAGDYGGNEQFF. The DNA of the CDR3 is TGCGCCAGCAGCCGCCAGGGACTAGCGGGGGACTACGGGGGCAATGAGCAGTTCTTC.

On this clone itself: Other nucleotide sequences from this sample produce the same CDR3. V gene TRBV7-9 combines with J gene TRBJ2-2; D remains ambiguous. This CDR3 contains 13 residues. The V end was cut by 2 bases, the J end by 1 base, with 2 bases between. Germline values: CDR1 SEHNR, CDR2 FQNEAQ (reference sequence). CDR3 residues: CASSLRNTGELFF. The CDR3 nucleotides are TGTGCCAGCAGCTTAAGGAACACCGGGGAGCTGTTTTTT.

The rearrangement joins TRBV18 to TRBJ2-7, with D perhaps matching TRBD1 or TRBD2 (6 bases each). This CDR3 contains 16 residues. Between the trimmed V and J ends, which lost 6 bases and 0 bases, there was a span of 18 bases. CDR1 and CDR2 (germline): KGHSH, LQKENI. The DNA of the CDR3 is TGTGCCAGCTCCCCCTCCGGGGGCCTAATCTCCTACGAGCAGTACTTC. Residues: CASSPSGGLISYEQYF.

This chain connects TRBV5-5 to TRBJ1-1; the D gene is possibly TRBD1 (6 bases). CDR3 length equals 14 residues. The V gene lost 4 bases and the J gene lost 2 bases, with 12 bases spanning the gap. CDR1 and CDR2 from the germline V gene are SGHKS and YYEKEE (reference sequence). The CDR3 DNA reads as TGTGCCAGCAGCCTGACAGGAGTAAACACTGAAGCTTTCTTT. As protein: CASSLTGVNTEAFF.

The gene calls are TRBV5-1 and TRBJ1-2; possible D gene TRBD1, 5 bases. The CDR3 length is 15 residues. V lost 4 bases and J lost 2, with 15 bases in between. Germline CDR1 is SGHRS and CDR2 is YFSETQ. CDR3 nucleotides: TGCGCCAGCAGCCCCATGGGGGGACCCAACTATGGCTACACCTTC. This encodes CASSPMGGPNYGYTF.

The chain is built from TRBV5-5 and TRBJ1-3; D is possibly TRBD1 (5 bases). The germline V gene encodes CDR1 SGHKS and CDR2 YYEKEE (reference sequence). This CDR3 has 13 amino acids. V lost 5 bases, J lost 9 bases, and 15 bases lay in between. For the CDR3, the DNA is TGTGCCAGCAGGAATGGGCAGGGAGGCACCATATATTTT. Amino acid sequence: CASRNGQGGTIYF.

The V gene is TRBV11-2, the J gene TRBJ1-6, with D tentatively TRBD1 (5 bases). There are 14 residues in the CDR3. The V gene lost 5 bases and the J gene lost 9 bases, with 14 bases spanning the gap. CDR1 and CDR2 (germline): SGHAT, FQNNGV. The CDR3 sequence is CASSPGWEGSPLHF. CDR3 sequence (DNA): TGTGCCAGCAGCCCAGGGTGGGAAGGTTCACCCCTCCACTTT.

CDR3 loop: CASSANLRGPLHF. The CDR3 DNA reads TGTGCCAGCAGTGCTAACCTCCGGGGCCCCCTCCACTTT. The gene calls are TRBV12-3 or TRBV12-4 and TRBJ1-6; D possibly corresponds to TRBD1 (5 bases). V lost 5 bases to trimming and J lost 13 bases, with 15 bases between them. The CDR3 runs to 13 residues.

This CDR3 is CASSYGGREGDEQYV. The CDR3 region has the DNA TGTGCCAGCAGTTACGGAGGGCGGGAGGGGGACGAGCAGTACGTC. The chain links TRBV6-6 to TRBJ2-7; 9 positions agree with TRBD2. The J segment lost 5 bases and the V segment lost 2 bases, leaving 7 bases of the junction unmatched. This CDR3 is built from 15 residues. CDR1 and CDR2 (germline): MNHNY, SVGAGI (reference sequence).